Below, one T cell receptor beta chain is given with its context. The assay was immunoSEQ multiplex PCR, and TCRdb's table has in-frame clones only and misses some. The sample shows a few hundred thousand clones, approximately 90% of them seen only once. This record belongs to a study of blood T cell repertoires in COVID-19. The overall study: Italy, Spain and the United States were the sources of the convalescent and acute COVID-19 samples.

Participants were aged about 18 to 89 years from about 25 US areas. This CDR3 region has 15 residues. Germline CDR1 MGHRA, CDR2 YSYEKL. Trimming pared 3 bases from V and 3 bases from J, leaving 12 bases between. This receptor was obtained from a young man who had recovered from COVID-19. V and J are TRBV4-1 and TRBJ1-3; a weak D match, TRBD1 (5 bases). Sequences were obtained from PBMCs or T cells enriched from blood (not recorded which). The CDR3 loop is CASSQGRGGGNTIYF. Written as DNA, the CDR3 is TGCGCCAGCAGCCAGGGGAGGGGAGGTGGAAACACCATATATTTT.